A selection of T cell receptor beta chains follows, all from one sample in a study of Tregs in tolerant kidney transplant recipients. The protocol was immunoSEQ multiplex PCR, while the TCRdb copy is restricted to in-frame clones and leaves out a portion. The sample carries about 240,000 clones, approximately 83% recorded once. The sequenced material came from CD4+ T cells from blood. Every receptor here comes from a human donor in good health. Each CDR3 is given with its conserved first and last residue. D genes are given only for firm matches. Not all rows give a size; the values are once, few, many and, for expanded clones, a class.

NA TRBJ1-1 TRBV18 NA CASSPFGGGNTEAFF TGTGCCAGCTCACCCTTCGGAGGGGGGAACACTGAAGCTTTCTTT
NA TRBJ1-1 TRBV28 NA CATRTNTEAFF TGTGCCACCAGGACGAACACTGAAGCTTTCTTT
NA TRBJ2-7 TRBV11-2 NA CASSFGVFSLASGEQYF TGTGCCAGCAGCTTCGGCGTTTTTTCACTGGCTTCTGGTGAGCAGTACTTC
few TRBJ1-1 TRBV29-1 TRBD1 CSGGTGRTEAFF TGCAGCGGCGGGACAGGGAGGACTGAAGCTTTCTTT
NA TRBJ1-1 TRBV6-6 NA CASTGPSKATEAFF TGTGCCAGCACGGGTCCCAGCAAGGCCACTGAAGCTTTCTTT
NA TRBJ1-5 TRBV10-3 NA CAISESGSLSNQPQHF TGTGCCATCAGTGAGAGCGGCAGCTTAAGCAATCAGCCCCAGCATTTT
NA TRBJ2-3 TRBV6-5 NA CASSFLGTQYF TGTGCCAGCAGCTTCTTGGGTACGCAGTATTTT
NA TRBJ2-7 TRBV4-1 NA CASSPRASLPTISYEQYF TGCGCCAGCAGCCCAAGAGCTAGTTTACCGACTATCTCCTACGAGCAGTACTTC
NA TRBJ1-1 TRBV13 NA CASSLGAQGIEAFF TGTGCCAGCAGCTTAGGGGCACAGGGTATCGAAGCTTTCTTT
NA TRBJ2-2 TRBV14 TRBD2 CASRGLAGELFF TGTGCCAGCCGCGGACTAGCCGGGGAGCTGTTTTTT
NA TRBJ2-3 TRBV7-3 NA CASSPGGATQYF TGTGCCAGCAGTCCCGGGGGCGCGACGCAGTATTTT
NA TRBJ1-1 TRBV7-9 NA CASSLVAAAGEAFF TGTGCCAGCAGCTTAGTGGCGGCAGCGGGTGAAGCTTTCTTT
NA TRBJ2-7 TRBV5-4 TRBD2 CASSLALAGTYEQYF TGTGCCAGCAGCTTGGCACTAGCGGGAACCTACGAGCAGTACTTC
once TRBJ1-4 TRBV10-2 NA CASSESPVYQGGEKLFF TGCGCCAGCAGTGAGTCTCCAGTCTATCAGGGAGGGGAAAAACTGTTTTTT
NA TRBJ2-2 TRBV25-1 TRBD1 CASSRTGGRNTGELFF TGTGCCAGCAGCCGAACAGGGGGAAGGAACACCGGGGAGCTGTTTTTT
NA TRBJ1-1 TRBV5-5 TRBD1 CASSTDRANTEAFF TGTGCCAGCAGCACCGACAGGGCAAACACTGAAGCTTTCTTT
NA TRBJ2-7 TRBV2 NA CAKDGLPGHEQYF TGTGCCAAGGACGGCCTCCCTGGGCACGAGCAGTACTTC
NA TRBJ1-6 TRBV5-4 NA CASSAAGSYNSPLHF TGTGCCAGCAGCGCCGCCGGCTCCTATAATTCACCCCTCCACTTT
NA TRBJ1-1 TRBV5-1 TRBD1 CASIGRQGSYTEAFF TGCGCCAGCATTGGCCGACAGGGATCGTACACTGAAGCTTTCTTT
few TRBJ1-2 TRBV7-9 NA CASSRSDRPNYGYTF TGTGCCAGCAGCAGGTCGGACAGACCTAACTATGGCTACACCTTC
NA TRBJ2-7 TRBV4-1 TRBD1 CASSQEKNVVGQGFYEQYF TGCGCCAGCAGCCAAGAAAAGAATGTGGTAGGACAGGGGTTCTACGAGCAGTACTTC
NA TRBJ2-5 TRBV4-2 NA CASSQDWRQETQYF TGTGCCAGCAGCCAAGATTGGCGGCAAGAGACCCAGTACTTC
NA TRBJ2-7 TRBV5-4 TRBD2 CASSLGNSGGSSSYEQYF TGTGCCAGCAGCTTGGGAAATAGCGGGGGTTCGAGCTCCTACGAGCAGTACTTC
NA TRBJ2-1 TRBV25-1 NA CASSEQGSGDEQFF TGTGCCAGCAGTGAACAGGGCTCCGGGGATGAGCAGTTCTTC
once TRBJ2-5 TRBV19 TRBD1 CASSMRLSGQGAGAQYF TGTGCCAGTAGTATGAGATTGTCGGGGCAGGGGGCTGGGGCCCAGTACTTC
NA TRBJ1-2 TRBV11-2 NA CASSLGPGSGYYGYTF TGTGCCAGCAGCTTAGGGCCTGGGTCGGGTTACTATGGCTACACCTTC
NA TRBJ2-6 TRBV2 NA CASFVGGFPSGANVLTF TGTGCCAGCTTTGTCGGGGGTTTCCCCTCTGGGGCCAACGTCCTGACTTTC
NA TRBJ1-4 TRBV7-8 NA CASSPRWGSTNEKLFF TGTGCCAGCAGCCCCCGTTGGGGTTCAACTAATGAAAAACTGTTTTTT
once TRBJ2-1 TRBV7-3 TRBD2 CASSLTTGLAGDDEQFF TGTGCCAGCAGCTTGACTACCGGACTAGCGGGGGATGATGAGCAGTTCTTC
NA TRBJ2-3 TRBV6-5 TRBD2 CASSLASGPDTQYF TGTGCCAGCAGTCTGGCTAGCGGGCCGGATACGCAGTATTTT
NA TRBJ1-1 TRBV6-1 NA CASSPGDTEAFF TGTGCCAGCAGTCCGGGAGACACTGAAGCTTTCTTT
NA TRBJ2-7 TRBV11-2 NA CASSLSSGTYEQYF TGTGCCAGCAGCTTATCGTCAGGGACCTACGAGCAGTACTTC
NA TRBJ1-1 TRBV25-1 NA CATRSPNTEAFF TGTGCCACCCGTAGCCCGAACACTGAAGCTTTCTTT
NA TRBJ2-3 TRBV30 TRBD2 CAWTSGPDTQYF TGTGCCTGGACTAGCGGCCCAGATACGCAGTATTTT
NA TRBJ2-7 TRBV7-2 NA CASSPKVAGYEQYF TGTGCCAGCAGCCCAAAAGTCGCGGGCTACGAGCAGTACTTC
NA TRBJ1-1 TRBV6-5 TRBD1 CASSRQGRNAFF TGTGCCAGCAGCCGACAGGGACGGAACGCTTTCTTT
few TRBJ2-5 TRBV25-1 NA CASSDPGRETQYF TGTGCCAGCAGTGACCCCGGCAGGGAGACCCAGTACTTC
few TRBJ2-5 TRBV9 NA CASSVKGGTATQYF TGTGCCAGCAGCGTGAAGGGAGGAACGGCGACCCAGTACTTC
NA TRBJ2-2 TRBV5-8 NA CGSSLGLEWGSGELFF TGTGGCAGCAGCTTGGGCCTCGAGTGGGGATCCGGGGAGCTGTTTTTT
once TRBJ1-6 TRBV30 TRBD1 CAWRPGRTGGTSPLHF TGTGCCTGGAGACCAGGGCGGACAGGGGGGACTTCACCCCTCCACTTT
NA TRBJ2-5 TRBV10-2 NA CASRKSRTEVQETQYF TGCGCCAGCAGGAAAAGTCGGACAGAGGTCCAAGAGACCCAGTACTTC
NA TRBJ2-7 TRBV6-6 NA CASSYPAGASYEQYF TGTGCCAGCAGTTACCCGGCAGGGGCTTCCTACGAGCAGTACTTC